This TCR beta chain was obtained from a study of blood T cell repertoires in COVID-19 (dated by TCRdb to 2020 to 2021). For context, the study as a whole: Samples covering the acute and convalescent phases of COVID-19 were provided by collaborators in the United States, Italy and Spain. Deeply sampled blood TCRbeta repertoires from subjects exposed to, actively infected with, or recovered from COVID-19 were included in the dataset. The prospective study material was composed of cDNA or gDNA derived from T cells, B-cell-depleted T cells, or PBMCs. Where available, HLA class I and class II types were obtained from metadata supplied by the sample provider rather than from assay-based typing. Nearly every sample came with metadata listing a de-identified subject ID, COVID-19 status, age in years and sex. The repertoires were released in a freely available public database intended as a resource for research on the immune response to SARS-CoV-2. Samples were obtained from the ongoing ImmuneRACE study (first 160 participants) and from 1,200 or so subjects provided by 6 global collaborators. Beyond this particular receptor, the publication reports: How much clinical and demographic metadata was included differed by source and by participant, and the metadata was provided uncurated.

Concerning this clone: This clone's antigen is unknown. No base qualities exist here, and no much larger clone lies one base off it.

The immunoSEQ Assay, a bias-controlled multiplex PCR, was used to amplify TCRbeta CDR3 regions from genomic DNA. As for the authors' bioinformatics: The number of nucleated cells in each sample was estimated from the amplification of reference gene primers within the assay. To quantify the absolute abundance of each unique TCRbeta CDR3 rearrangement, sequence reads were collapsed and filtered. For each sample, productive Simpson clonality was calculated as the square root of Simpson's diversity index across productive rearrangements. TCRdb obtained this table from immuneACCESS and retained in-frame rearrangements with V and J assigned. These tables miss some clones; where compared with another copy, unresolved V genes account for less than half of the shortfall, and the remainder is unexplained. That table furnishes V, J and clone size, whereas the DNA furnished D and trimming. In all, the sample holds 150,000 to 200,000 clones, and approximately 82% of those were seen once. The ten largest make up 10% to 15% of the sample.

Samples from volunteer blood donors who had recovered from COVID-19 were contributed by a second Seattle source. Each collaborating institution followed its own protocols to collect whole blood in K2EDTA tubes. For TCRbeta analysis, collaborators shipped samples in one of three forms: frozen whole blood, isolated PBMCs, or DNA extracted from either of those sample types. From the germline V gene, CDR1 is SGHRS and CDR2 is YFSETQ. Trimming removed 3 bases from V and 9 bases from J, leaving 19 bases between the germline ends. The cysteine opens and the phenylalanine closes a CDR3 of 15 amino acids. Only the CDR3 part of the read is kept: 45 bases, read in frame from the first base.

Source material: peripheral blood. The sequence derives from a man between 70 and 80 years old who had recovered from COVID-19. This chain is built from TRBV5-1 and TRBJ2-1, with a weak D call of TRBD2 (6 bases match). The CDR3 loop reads CASSSNRDFSGEQFF. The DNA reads TGCGCCAGCAGCTCAAACCGGGACTTCTCTGGTGAGCAGTTCTTC.